This T cell receptor (beta chain) was observed in a study of T-cell reconstitution after alpha-beta-depleted transplantation in children. Preparing the TCRbeta library involved the use of unique molecular identifiers. TCRdb fed the PCR reads into MiXCR, producing one record per CDR3 protein. The sample lists roughly 100,000 distinct CDR3 sequences, approximately 9.2% seen once, with roughly 6.9% in the top ten. Trimming removed 0 bases at V and 4 bases at J, with 8 bases between. The CDR3 covers 13 residues. The germline V gene has CDR1 SGHRS and CDR2 YFSETQ. This clonotype was picked up many times. The J gene is TRBJ2-7, the V gene TRBV5-1; a weak D match, TRBD1 (6 bases). The sequences come from PBMCs from the stem cell graft donor, collected from the stem cell graft. The source is a human donor who donated a stem cell graft to a child with congenital amegakaryocytic thrombocytopenia. This chain's CDR3 is CASSLATGYEQYF. The CDR3 region has the DNA TGCGCCAGCAGCTTGGCAACAGGGTACGAGCAGTACTTC.